The sequence of this TCR beta chain was determined in a study of cytomegalovirus exposure and HLA in healthy donors. Looking at the study overall: Inside one of the first data releases sat 80 million to 95 million unique TCRs taken from HLA-typed donors. Study-wide results and caveats: Certain sequence variants were highly shared and formed a cluster, and this cluster was likely a sequencing artifact. Among TCR beta chains, those listed as cytomegalovirus-associated numbered under 200.

The PCR used 60 Vbeta and 13 Jbeta primers. Assay used: immunoSEQ multiplex PCR; TCRdb lists only in-frame clones, some missing. Here the sample spans over 110,000 clones, 82% being singletons. Germline V lookup: CDR1 PRHDT, CDR2 FYEKMQ (reference sequence). CDR3 length: 15 amino acids. Trimming removed 2 bases from V and 3 bases from J, with 14 bases in between. As regards this clone: What it binds is unknown.

Sequencing was carried out using PBMCs. This chain uses TRBV13 with TRBJ2-7; the D gene is possibly TRBD2 (6 bases). This receptor was taken from a male donor in good health and CMV-seronegative. The CDR3 coding sequence is TGTGCCAGCAGCTTAACGGGGGAGTCGAGCTACGAGCAGTACTTC. Its translation is CASSLTGESSYEQYF.